This is a list of T cell receptor beta chains from one sample in a study of memory CD4+ T cells and cytomegalovirus serostatus. The method was immunoSEQ multiplex PCR; TCRdb's version includes in-frame clones alone and lacks a portion of them. The table records about 62,000 clones, roughly 76% of them present only once. Material for sequencing was memory CD4+ T cells from blood. The receptors were sampled from an adult in good health and CMV-seropositive. Both conserved end residues are part of each CDR3. Fields, in order: J gene, D gene, clone size, V gene, CDR3 protein, CDR3 DNA. The D gene is left open where the match is weak. Expanded clones get a size class; other rows say once, few or many, or leave the size out.

j_call: TRBJ1-5
d_call: NA
clone_size: NA
v_call: TRBV29-1
cdr3_aa: CSVAGSNQPQHF
cdr3_nt: TGCAGCGTTGCGGGGAGCAATCAGCCCCAGCATTTT

j_call: TRBJ2-5
d_call: TRBD1
clone_size: NA
v_call: TRBV25-1
cdr3_aa: CASSETGLGSQYF
cdr3_nt: TGTGCCAGCAGTGAGACAGGGCTAGGGTCCCAGTACTTC

j_call: TRBJ2-5
d_call: NA
clone_size: NA
v_call: TRBV4-1
cdr3_aa: CASSQGARQETQYF
cdr3_nt: TGCGCCAGCAGCCAAGGAGCCAGGCAAGAGACCCAGTACTTC

j_call: TRBJ2-7
d_call: NA
clone_size: few
v_call: TRBV10-3
cdr3_aa: CASGLTREYEQYF
cdr3_nt: TGTGCCTCAGGACTAACCCGAGAGTACGAGCAGTACTTC

j_call: TRBJ1-5
d_call: TRBD1
clone_size: NA
v_call: TRBV5-1
cdr3_aa: CASSLQGGSNQPQHF
cdr3_nt: TGCGCCAGCAGCTTACAGGGGGGAAGCAATCAGCCCCAGCATTTT

j_call: TRBJ2-3
d_call: TRBD2
clone_size: NA
v_call: TRBV15
cdr3_aa: CATSRDYFAGAGGGPDTQYF
cdr3_nt: TGTGCCACCAGCAGAGATTATTTTGCCGGTGCGGGAGGGGGCCCAGATACGCAGTATTTT

j_call: TRBJ2-3
d_call: TRBD2
clone_size: NA
v_call: TRBV9
cdr3_aa: CASSLGPGGAVADTQYF
cdr3_nt: TGTGCCAGCAGCCTCGGCCCGGGGGGAGCTGTGGCCGATACGCAGTATTTT

j_call: TRBJ1-1
d_call: NA
clone_size: NA
v_call: TRBV7-2
cdr3_aa: CASSPPRGGAGAFF
cdr3_nt: TGTGCCAGCAGCCCCCCGCGGGGTGGGGCCGGAGCTTTCTTT

j_call: TRBJ1-5
d_call: NA
clone_size: few
v_call: TRBV19
cdr3_aa: CASSTDKRNQPQHF
cdr3_nt: TGTGCCAGTAGTACGGACAAGCGGAATCAGCCCCAGCATTTT

j_call: TRBJ2-1
d_call: NA
clone_size: once
v_call: TRBV4-2
cdr3_aa: CASSQLRGAEQFF
cdr3_nt: TGTGCCAGCAGCCAACTTAGAGGGGCTGAGCAGTTCTTC

j_call: TRBJ2-3
d_call: NA
clone_size: NA
v_call: TRBV25-1
cdr3_aa: CASSPPRGTDTQYF
cdr3_nt: TGTGCCAGCAGTCCTCCTAGGGGGACGGATACGCAGTATTTT

j_call: TRBJ1-2
d_call: NA
clone_size: NA
v_call: TRBV10-3
cdr3_aa: CAISDPASITGYGYTF
cdr3_nt: TGTGCCATCAGTGACCCGGCCTCAATTACAGGGTATGGCTACACCTTC

j_call: TRBJ1-1
d_call: NA
clone_size: NA
v_call: TRBV5-1
cdr3_aa: CASSYDSANTEAFF
cdr3_nt: TGCGCCAGCAGCTACGACAGCGCGAACACTGAAGCTTTCTTT

j_call: TRBJ2-3
d_call: TRBD2
clone_size: NA
v_call: TRBV27
cdr3_aa: CASSPFGRGAADTQYF
cdr3_nt: TGTGCCAGCAGTCCCTTCGGGCGGGGGGCGGCAGATACGCAGTATTTT

j_call: TRBJ1-1
d_call: NA
clone_size: NA
v_call: TRBV6-5
cdr3_aa: CASSYSRDGTEAFF
cdr3_nt: TGTGCCAGCAGTTACTCCCGGGACGGCACTGAAGCTTTCTTT

j_call: TRBJ1-4
d_call: NA
clone_size: NA
v_call: TRBV6-6
cdr3_aa: CASSYGQTNEKLFF
cdr3_nt: TGTGCCAGCAGTTACGGGCAGACTAATGAAAAACTGTTTTTT

j_call: TRBJ2-5
d_call: TRBD1
clone_size: NA
v_call: TRBV5-1
cdr3_aa: CASSFGTGPETQYF
cdr3_nt: TGCGCCAGCAGCTTCGGGACAGGCCCAGAGACCCAGTACTTC

j_call: TRBJ2-5
d_call: TRBD2
clone_size: NA
v_call: TRBV11-3
cdr3_aa: CASSLGTSGGEETQYF
cdr3_nt: TGTGCCAGCAGCTTGGGGACTAGCGGGGGAGAAGAGACCCAGTACTTC

j_call: TRBJ1-1
d_call: NA
clone_size: NA
v_call: TRBV11-3
cdr3_aa: CASIPASNTEAFF
cdr3_nt: TGTGCCAGCATCCCAGCCTCGAACACTGAAGCTTTCTTT

j_call: TRBJ1-5
d_call: NA
clone_size: NA
v_call: TRBV21-1
cdr3_aa: CASSKGRGTVAYSNQPQHF
cdr3_nt: TGTGCCAGCAGCAAAGGACGAGGCACAGTTGCTTATAGCAATCAGCCCCAGCATTTT

j_call: TRBJ2-2
d_call: TRBD1
clone_size: once
v_call: TRBV11-2
cdr3_aa: CASSLATGGYTTGELFF
cdr3_nt: TGTGCCAGCAGCTTAGCTACAGGGGGGTACACCACCGGGGAGCTGTTTTTT

j_call: TRBJ1-1
d_call: TRBD1
clone_size: NA
v_call: TRBV5-5
cdr3_aa: CASSLWDRGETEAFF
cdr3_nt: TGTGCCAGCAGCTTATGGGACAGGGGGGAGACTGAAGCTTTCTTT

j_call: TRBJ1-6
d_call: TRBD1
clone_size: few
v_call: TRBV10-1
cdr3_aa: CANLGGTDSPLHF
cdr3_nt: TGCGCCAACCTCGGGGGGACAGACTCACCCCTCCACTTT

j_call: TRBJ1-1
d_call: NA
clone_size: NA
v_call: TRBV18
cdr3_aa: CASSPPEGNTEAFF
cdr3_nt: TGTGCCAGCTCACCACCGGAGGGGAACACTGAAGCTTTCTTT

j_call: TRBJ1-3
d_call: TRBD1
clone_size: NA
v_call: TRBV15
cdr3_aa: CATSTGQGLNTIYF
cdr3_nt: TGTGCCACCAGCACCGGACAGGGGTTAAACACCATATATTTT

j_call: TRBJ2-5
d_call: NA
clone_size: once
v_call: TRBV5-8
cdr3_aa: CASSLAGGGRTQYF
cdr3_nt: TGTGCCAGCAGCTTGGCCGGCGGGGGCAGGACCCAGTACTTC

j_call: TRBJ1-1
d_call: NA
clone_size: NA
v_call: TRBV19
cdr3_aa: CASSAKQRGTEAFF
cdr3_nt: TGTGCCAGTAGTGCCAAACAGAGGGGGACTGAAGCTTTCTTT

j_call: TRBJ2-7
d_call: NA
clone_size: few
v_call: TRBV27
cdr3_aa: CASSFTQGEGEQYF
cdr3_nt: TGTGCCAGCAGTTTCACCCAGGGAGAAGGCGAGCAGTACTTC

j_call: TRBJ1-4
d_call: NA
clone_size: few
v_call: TRBV30
cdr3_aa: CAWSVGFLEEKLFF
cdr3_nt: TGTGCCTGGAGTGTGGGGTTCCTTGAAGAAAAACTGTTTTTT

j_call: TRBJ1-3
d_call: NA
clone_size: NA
v_call: TRBV30
cdr3_aa: CAWSVVGAAGNTIYF
cdr3_nt: TGTGCCTGGAGTGTTGTGGGGGCGGCTGGAAACACCATATATTTT

j_call: TRBJ2-2
d_call: NA
clone_size: NA
v_call: TRBV11-2
cdr3_aa: CASSLGRTEPPQNTGELFF
cdr3_nt: TGTGCCAGCAGCTTAGGACGGACAGAGCCGCCTCAAAACACCGGGGAGCTGTTTTTT